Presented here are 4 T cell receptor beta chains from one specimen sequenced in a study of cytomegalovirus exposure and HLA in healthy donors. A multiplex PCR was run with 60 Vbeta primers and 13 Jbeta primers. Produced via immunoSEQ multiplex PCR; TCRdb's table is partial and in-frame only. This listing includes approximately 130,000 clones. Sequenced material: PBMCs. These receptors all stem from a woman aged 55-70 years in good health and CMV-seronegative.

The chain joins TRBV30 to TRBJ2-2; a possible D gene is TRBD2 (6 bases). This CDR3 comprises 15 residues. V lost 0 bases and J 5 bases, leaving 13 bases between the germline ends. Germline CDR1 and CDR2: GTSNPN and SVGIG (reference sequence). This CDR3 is CAWSVLSGDTGELFF. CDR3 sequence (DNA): TGTGCCTGGAGTGTACTTTCGGGGGATACCGGGGAGCTGTTTTTT.

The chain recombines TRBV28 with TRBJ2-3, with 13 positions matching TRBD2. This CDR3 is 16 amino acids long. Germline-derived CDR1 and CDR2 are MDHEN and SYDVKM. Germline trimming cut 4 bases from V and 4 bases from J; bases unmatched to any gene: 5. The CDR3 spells CASSSRLAGGPDTQYF. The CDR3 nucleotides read TGTGCCAGCAGTTCCCGACTAGCGGGGGGTCCAGATACGCAGTATTTT.

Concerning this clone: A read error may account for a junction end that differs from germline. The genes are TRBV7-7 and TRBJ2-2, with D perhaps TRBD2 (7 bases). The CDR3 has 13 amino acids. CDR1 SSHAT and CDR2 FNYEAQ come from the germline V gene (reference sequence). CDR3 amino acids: CASSGTSTGELFF. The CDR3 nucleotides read TGTGCTAGCAGCGGGACATCCACCGGGGAGCTGTTTTTT.

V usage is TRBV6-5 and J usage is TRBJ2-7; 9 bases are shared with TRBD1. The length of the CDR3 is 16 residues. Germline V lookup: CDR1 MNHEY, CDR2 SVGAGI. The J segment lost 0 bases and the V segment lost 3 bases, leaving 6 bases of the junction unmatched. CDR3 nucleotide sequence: TGTGCCAGCAGTTATGGGACAGGGAGTTTCTCCTACGAGCAGTACTTC. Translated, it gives CASSYGTGSFSYEQYF.